This is a list of T cell receptor beta chains from one sample in a study of blood T cell repertoires in COVID-19. Measured with immunoSEQ multiplex PCR; TCRdb has only the in-frame clones, and not every one. The sample contains about 230,000 clones, about nine tenths of which appear only once. What was sequenced was peripheral blood. The receptors stem from a man aged 45 to 65 with COVID-19, enrolled during active disease. CDR3s include the opening cysteine and the closing phenylalanine or tryptophan. A D gene is named only where the DNA matches it firmly. Expanded clones are given a class, and other clones once, few, many or no size at all.

abundance	v_gene	d_gene	j_gene	CDR3nt	CDR3aa
-	TRBV19	-	TRBJ2-7	TGTGCCAGTAGTATAGTACAGGGCTCCTCCTACGAGCAGTACTTC	CASSIVQGSSYEQYF
-	TRBV7-2	-	TRBJ1-2	TGTGCCAGCAGCTTAGGGGCAGGGTACTATGGCTACACCTTC	CASSLGAGYYGYTF
-	TRBV3-1/TRBV3-2	TRBD2	TRBJ2-1	TGTGCCAGCAGCCTGGGGACTAGAACCCGCAATGAGCAGTTCTTC	CASSLGTRTRNEQFF
-	TRBV7-2	TRBD2	TRBJ2-3	TGTGCCAGCAGCTTAGGAGTCGGACTAGCGGGTACAGATACGCAGTATTTT	CASSLGVGLAGTDTQYF
-	TRBV2	TRBD1	TRBJ2-7	TGTGCCAGCAGGGGACAGGGACCCTCCTACGAGCAGTACTTC	CASRGQGPSYEQYF
once	TRBV6-2/TRBV6-3	-	TRBJ1-6	TGTGCCAGCAACCCGACCAGGGGTTATAATTCACCCCTCCACTTT	CASNPTRGYNSPLHF
-	TRBV15	TRBD1	TRBJ1-3	TGTGCCACCAGCAGAGAGGACAGGGAGAACACCATATATTTT	CATSREDRENTIYF
once	TRBV9	TRBD1	TRBJ2-5	TGTGCCAGCAGCGCTGACAGGGGTATAGAGACCCAGTACTTC	CASSADRGIETQYF
-	TRBV6-7	TRBD2	TRBJ2-5	TGTGCCAGTGTGGCGGGGGTGCAAGAGACCCAGTACTTC	CASVAGVQETQYF
-	TRBV3-1/TRBV3-2	-	TRBJ1-1	TGTGCCAGCAGCCTTACAGACACGAACACTGAAGCTTTCTTT	CASSLTDTNTEAFF
-	TRBV4-3	TRBD1	TRBJ2-1	TGCGCCAGCAGCCAAGGGTTTACAGGGGACGGCGGGTACAATGAGCAGTTCTTC	CASSQGFTGDGGYNEQFF
-	TRBV7-9	-	TRBJ1-3	TGTGCCAGCAGCCGAGACAGCTCTGGAAACACCATATATTTT	CASSRDSSGNTIYF
-	TRBV5-4	-	TRBJ2-5	TGTGCCAGCAGCTTGGAGCAGGGGCGACGTGAGACCCAGTACTTC	CASSLEQGRRETQYF
-	TRBV5-8	TRBD2	TRBJ2-3	TGTGCCAGCAGCTGGCGGGGGGGCGGCACAGATACGCAGTATTTT	CASSWRGGGTDTQYF
-	TRBV19	TRBD2	TRBJ2-1	TGTGCCAGTAGTATCCGTCTAGCGGAAAATGAGCAGTTCTTC	CASSIRLAENEQFF
-	TRBV19	-	TRBJ1-3	TGTGCCAGTAGTCCACAGTCCTCTGGAAACACCATATATTTT	CASSPQSSGNTIYF
-	TRBV6-5	TRBD1	TRBJ1-6	TGTGCCAGCAGCACAGGACAGGGGCTGGGACCCCTCCACTTT	CASSTGQGLGPLHF
few	TRBV28	TRBD1	TRBJ1-1	TGTGCCAGCGTACAGGGGGGGAACACTGAAGCTTTCTTT	CASVQGGNTEAFF
-	TRBV10-3	-	TRBJ1-4	TGTGCCATCAACCGGGAGGTGGGCGAAAAACTGTTTTTT	CAINREVGEKLFF
few	TRBV7-8	TRBD1	TRBJ2-2	TGTGCCAGCAGCTCTCGGGTGACAGGGGGCATCACCGGGGAGCTGTTTTTT	CASSSRVTGGITGELFF
-	TRBV2	TRBD2	TRBJ2-7	TGTGCCAGCAGAATAGCGGGGAGCTCCTACGAGCAGTACTTC	CASRIAGSSYEQYF
-	TRBV30	TRBD2	TRBJ2-7	TGTGCCTGGCGGGACTACCTTTACGAGCAGTACTTC	CAWRDYLYEQYF
once	TRBV29-1	-	TRBJ1-2	TGCAGCGTCGAGGGCGGTAGGCAAACCTATGGCTACACCTTC	CSVEGGRQTYGYTF
few	TRBV25-1	TRBD1	TRBJ1-1	TGTGCCACCTCTCGACAGGGTTCAGCTTTCTTT	CATSRQGSAFF
-	TRBV10-2	-	TRBJ1-6	TGCGCCAGCAGTTCGCTCGGGACAATAAATAATTCACCCCTCCACTTT	CASSSLGTINNSPLHF